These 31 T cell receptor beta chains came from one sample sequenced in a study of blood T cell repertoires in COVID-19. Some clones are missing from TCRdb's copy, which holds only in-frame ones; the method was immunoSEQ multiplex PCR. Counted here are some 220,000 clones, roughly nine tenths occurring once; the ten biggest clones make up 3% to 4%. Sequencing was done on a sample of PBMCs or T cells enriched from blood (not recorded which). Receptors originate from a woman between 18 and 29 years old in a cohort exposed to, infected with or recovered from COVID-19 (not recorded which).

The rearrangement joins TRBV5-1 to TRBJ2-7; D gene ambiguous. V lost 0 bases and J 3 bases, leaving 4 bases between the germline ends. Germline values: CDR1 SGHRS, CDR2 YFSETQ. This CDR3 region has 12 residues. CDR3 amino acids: CASSLDFYEQYF. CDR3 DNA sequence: TGCGCCAGCAGCTTGGACTTCTACGAGCAGTACTTC.

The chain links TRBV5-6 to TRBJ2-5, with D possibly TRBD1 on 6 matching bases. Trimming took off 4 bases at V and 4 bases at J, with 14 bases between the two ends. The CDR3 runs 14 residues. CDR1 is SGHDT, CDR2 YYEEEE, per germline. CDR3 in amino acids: CASSPWTVVETQYF. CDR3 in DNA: TGTGCCAGCAGCCCTTGGACAGTCGTAGAGACCCAGTACTTC.

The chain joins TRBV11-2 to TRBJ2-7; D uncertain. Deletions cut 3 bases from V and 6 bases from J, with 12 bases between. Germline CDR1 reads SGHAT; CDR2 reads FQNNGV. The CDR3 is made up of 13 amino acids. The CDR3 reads CASSFRGSSEQYF. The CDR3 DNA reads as TGTGCCAGCAGCTTTCGCGGAAGTAGCGAGCAGTACTTC.

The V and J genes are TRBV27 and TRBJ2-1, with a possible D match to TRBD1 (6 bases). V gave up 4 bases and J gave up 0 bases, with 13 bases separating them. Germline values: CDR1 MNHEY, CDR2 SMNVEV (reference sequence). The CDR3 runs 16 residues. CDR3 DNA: TGTGCCAGCAGTTCACTAACAGGGAGCTCCTACAATGAGCAGTTCTTC. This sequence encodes CASSSLTGSSYNEQFF.

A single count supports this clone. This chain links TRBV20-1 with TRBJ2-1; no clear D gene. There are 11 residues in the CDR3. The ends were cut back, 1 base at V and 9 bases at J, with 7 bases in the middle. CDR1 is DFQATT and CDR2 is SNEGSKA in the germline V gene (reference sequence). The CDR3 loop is CSARVVGEQFF. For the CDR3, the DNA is TGCAGTGCTAGAGTGGTCGGTGAGCAGTTCTTC.

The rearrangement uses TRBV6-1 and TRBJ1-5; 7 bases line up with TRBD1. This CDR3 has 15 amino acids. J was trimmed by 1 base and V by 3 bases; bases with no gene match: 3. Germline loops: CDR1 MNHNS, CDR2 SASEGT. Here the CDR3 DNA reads TGTGCCAGCAGTGACCCGACAGGGAGCAATCAGCCCCAGCATTTT. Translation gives CASSDPTGSNQPQHF.

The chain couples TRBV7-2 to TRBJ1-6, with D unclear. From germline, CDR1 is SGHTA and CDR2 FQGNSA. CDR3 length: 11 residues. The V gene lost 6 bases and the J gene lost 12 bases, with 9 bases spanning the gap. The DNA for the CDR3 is TGTGCCAGCAGACTTAGTAAACCCCTCCACTTT. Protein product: CASRLSKPLHF.

The CDR3 loop is CASSARGNTEAFF. CDR3 sequence (DNA): TGTGCCAGCAGTGCGCGAGGGAACACTGAAGCTTTCTTT. The chain carries TRBV12-3 or TRBV12-4 and TRBJ1-1; D gene uncertain. This CDR3 comprises 13 residues. V gave up 5 bases and J gave up 1 base, with 8 bases separating them.

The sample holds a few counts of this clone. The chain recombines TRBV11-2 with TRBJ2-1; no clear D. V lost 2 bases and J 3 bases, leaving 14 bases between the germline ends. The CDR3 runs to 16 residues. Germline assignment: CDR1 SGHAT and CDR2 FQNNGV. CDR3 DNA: TGTGCCAGCAGCTTACCGCCTAACCCCGGCTACAATGAGCAGTTCTTC. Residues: CASSLPPNPGYNEQFF. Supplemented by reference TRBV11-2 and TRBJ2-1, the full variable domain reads EAGVAQSPRYKIIEKRQSVAFWCNPISGHATLYWYQQILGQGPKLLIQFQNNGVVDDSQLPKDRFSAERLKGVDSTLKIQPAKLEDSAVYLCASSLPPNPGYNEQFFGPGTRLTVL.

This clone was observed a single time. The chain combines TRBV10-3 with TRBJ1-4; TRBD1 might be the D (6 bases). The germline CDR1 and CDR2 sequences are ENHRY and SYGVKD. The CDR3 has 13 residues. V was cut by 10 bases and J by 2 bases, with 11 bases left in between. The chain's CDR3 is CATQGRTNEKLFF. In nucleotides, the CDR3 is TGTGCCACACAGGGCAGGACTAATGAAAAACTGTTTTTT.

The CDR3 here is CASRLAGTYEQYF. The CDR3 DNA sequence: TGTGCCAGCAGACTAGCGGGTACCTACGAGCAGTACTTC. This chain uses TRBV27 with TRBJ2-7; 9 bases are a match to TRBD2. The CDR3 spans 13 residues. Germline V gene lookup returns CDR1 MNHEY and CDR2 SMNVEV (reference sequence). V lost 6 bases, J lost 2 bases, and 2 bases stayed unmatched.

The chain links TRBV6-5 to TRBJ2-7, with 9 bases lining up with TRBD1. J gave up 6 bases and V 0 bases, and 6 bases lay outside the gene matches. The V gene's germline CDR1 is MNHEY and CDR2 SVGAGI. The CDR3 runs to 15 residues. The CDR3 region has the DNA TGTGCCAGCAGTTACTCCGGGACAGGGTCGTCCGAGCAGTACTTC. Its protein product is CASSYSGTGSSEQYF.

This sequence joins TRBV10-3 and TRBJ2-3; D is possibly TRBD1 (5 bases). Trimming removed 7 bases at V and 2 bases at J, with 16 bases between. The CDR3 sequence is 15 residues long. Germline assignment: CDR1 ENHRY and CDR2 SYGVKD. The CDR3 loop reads CAITSTGTDTDTQYF. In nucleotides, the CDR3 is TGTGCCATCACCTCAACAGGAACAGACACAGATACGCAGTATTTT.

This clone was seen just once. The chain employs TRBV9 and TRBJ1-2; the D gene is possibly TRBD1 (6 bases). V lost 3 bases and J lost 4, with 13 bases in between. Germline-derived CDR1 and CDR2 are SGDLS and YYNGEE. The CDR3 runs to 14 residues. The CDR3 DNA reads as TGTGCCAGCAGCGCTGCCCAGGGGATCTATGGCTACACCTTC. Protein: CASSAAQGIYGYTF.

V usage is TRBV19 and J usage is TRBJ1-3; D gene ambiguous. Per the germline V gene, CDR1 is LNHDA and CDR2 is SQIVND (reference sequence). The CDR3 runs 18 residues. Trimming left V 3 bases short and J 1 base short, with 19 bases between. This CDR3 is CASSIRPAPLSSGNTIYF. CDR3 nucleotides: TGTGCCAGTAGTATCCGTCCAGCGCCCCTTTCTTCTGGAAACACCATATATTTT. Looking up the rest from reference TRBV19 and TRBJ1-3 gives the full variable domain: DGGITQSPKYLFRKEGQNVTLSCEQNLNHDAMYWYRQDPGQGLRLIYYSQIVNDFQKGDIAEGYSVSREKKESFPLTVTSAQKNPTAFYLCASSIRPAPLSSGNTIYFGEGSWLTVV.

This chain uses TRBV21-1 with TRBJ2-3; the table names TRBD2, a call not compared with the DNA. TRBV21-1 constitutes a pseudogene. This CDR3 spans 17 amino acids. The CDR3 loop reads CASSKRPSSSSADTQYF. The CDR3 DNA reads TGTGCCAGCAGCAAACGCCCCAGTAGTAGTAGCGCAGATACGCAGTATTTT.

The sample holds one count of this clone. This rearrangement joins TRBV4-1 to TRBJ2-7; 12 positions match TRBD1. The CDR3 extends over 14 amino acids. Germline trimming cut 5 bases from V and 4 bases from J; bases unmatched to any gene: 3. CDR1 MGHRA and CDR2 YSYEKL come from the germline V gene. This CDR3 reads CASSWGQGAYEQYF. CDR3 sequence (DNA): TGCGCCAGCAGCTGGGGACAGGGGGCGTACGAGCAGTACTTC.

CDR3 amino acids: CASTTGRPDEKLFF. The CDR3 region has the DNA TGTGCCAGCACTACCGGGAGGCCGGACGAAAAACTGTTTTTT. The gene calls are TRBV5-4 and TRBJ1-4; unclear D gene. The CDR3 has 14 amino acids. Trimming removed 6 bases from V and 8 bases from J, with 17 bases in between. CDR1 and CDR2 (germline): SGHNT, YYREEE (reference sequence).

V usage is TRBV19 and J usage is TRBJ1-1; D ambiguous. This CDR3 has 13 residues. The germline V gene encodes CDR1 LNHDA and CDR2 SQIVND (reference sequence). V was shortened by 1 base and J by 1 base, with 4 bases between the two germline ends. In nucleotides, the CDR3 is TGTGCCAGTAGTATAGGAGAGAACACTGAAGCTTTCTTT. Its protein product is CASSIGENTEAFF.

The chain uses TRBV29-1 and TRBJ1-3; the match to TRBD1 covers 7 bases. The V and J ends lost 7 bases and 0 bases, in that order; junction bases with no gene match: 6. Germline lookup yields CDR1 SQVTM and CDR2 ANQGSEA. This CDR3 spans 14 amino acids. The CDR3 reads CSAMTGFSGNTIYF. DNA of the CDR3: TGCAGCGCGATGACAGGGTTCTCTGGAAACACCATATATTTT.

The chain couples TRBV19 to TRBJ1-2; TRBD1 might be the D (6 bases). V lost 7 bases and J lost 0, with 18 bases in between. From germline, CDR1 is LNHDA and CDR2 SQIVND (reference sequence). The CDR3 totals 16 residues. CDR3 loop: CASTDPRQEANYGYTF. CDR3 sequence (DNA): TGTGCCAGTACCGACCCCAGACAGGAAGCTAACTATGGCTACACCTTC.

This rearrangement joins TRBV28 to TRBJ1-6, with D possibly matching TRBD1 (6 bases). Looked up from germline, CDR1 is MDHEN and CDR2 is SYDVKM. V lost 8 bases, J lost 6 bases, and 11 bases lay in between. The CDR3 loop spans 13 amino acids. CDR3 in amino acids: CASWTAPNSPLHF. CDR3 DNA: TGTGCCAGCTGGACAGCCCCTAATTCACCCCTCCACTTT.

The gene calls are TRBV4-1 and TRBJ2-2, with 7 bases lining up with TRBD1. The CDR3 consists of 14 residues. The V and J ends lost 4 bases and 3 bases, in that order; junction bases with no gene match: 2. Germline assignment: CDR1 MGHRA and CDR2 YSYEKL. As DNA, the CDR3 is TGCGCCAGCAGCCGACAGGGAGACACCGGGGAGCTGTTTTTT. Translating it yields CASSRQGDTGELFF.

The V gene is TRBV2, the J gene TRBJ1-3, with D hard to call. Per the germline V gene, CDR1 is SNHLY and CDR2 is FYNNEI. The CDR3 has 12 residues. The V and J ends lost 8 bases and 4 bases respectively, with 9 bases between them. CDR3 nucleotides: TGTGCCAGCGATTGGGCGGGAAACACCATATATTTT. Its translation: CASDWAGNTIYF.

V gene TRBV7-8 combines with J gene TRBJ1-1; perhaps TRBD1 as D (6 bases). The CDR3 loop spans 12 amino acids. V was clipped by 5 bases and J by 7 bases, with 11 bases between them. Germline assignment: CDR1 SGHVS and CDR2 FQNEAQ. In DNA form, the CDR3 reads TGTGCCAGCAGCCTTACAGGGAGTGAAGCTTTCTTT. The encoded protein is CASSLTGSEAFF.

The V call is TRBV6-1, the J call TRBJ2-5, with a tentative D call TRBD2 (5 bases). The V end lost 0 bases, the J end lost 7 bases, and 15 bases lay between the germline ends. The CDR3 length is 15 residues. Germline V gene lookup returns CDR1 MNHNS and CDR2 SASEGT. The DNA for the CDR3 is TGTGCCAGCAGTGAAGCTGACGGTCCCGGAGGGACCCAGTACTTC. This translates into CASSEADGPGGTQYF.

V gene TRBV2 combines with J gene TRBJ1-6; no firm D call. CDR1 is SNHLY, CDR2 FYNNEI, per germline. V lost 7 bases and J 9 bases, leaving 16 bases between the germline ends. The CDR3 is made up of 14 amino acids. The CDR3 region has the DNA TGTGCCAGCATTCCTCGTGGAAGCGTTTCACCCCTCCACTTT. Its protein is CASIPRGSVSPLHF.

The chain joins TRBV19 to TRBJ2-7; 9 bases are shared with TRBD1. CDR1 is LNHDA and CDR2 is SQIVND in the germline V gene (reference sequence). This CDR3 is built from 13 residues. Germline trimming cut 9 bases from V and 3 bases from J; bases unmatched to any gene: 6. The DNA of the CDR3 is TGTGCCAGCGGACAGGGGACAAACTACGAGCAGTACTTC. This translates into CASGQGTNYEQYF. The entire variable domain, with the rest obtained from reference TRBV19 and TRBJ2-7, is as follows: DGGITQSPKYLFRKEGQNVTLSCEQNLNHDAMYWYRQDPGQGLRLIYYSQIVNDFQKGDIAEGYSVSREKKESFPLTVTSAQKNPTAFYLCASGQGTNYEQYFGPGTRLTVT.

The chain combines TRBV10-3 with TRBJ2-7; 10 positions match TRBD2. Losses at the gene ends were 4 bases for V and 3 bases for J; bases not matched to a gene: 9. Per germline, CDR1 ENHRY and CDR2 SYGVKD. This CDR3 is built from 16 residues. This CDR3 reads CAISGPGLAENYEQYF. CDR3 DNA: TGTGCCATCAGTGGCCCAGGACTAGCGGAGAACTACGAGCAGTACTTC.

In DNA form, the CDR3 reads TGTGCCAGCACTCAAGAGGACAGGTATGTGACTGAAGCTTTCTTT. This gives the protein CASTQEDRYVTEAFF. The chain carries TRBV6-5 and TRBJ1-1, with 7 bases matching TRBD1. Germline V gives CDR1 MNHEY, CDR2 SVGAGI. V lost 7 bases to trimming and J lost 5 bases; unmatched junction nucleotides: 13. The CDR3 is made up of 15 amino acids.

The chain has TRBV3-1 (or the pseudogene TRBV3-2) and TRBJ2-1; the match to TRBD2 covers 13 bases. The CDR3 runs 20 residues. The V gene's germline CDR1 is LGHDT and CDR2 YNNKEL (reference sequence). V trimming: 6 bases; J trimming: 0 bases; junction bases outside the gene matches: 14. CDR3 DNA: TGTGCCAGCAGTCAGCGGCCGGGACTAGCGGGACCGAGCTCCTACAATGAGCAGTTCTTC. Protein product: CASSQRPGLAGPSSYNEQFF.